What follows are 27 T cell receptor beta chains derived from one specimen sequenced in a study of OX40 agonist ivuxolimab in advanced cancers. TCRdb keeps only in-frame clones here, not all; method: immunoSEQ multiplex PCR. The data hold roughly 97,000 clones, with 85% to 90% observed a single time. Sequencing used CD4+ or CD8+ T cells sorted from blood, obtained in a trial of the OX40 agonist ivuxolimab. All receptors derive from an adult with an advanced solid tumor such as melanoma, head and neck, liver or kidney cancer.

In nucleotides, the CDR3 is TGTGCCAGCAGCTCCAACAGGGTCGAGCAGTACTTC. Protein: CASSSNRVEQYF. This rearrangement joins TRBV7-2 to TRBJ2-7; maybe TRBD1 (6 bases). This CDR3 region has 12 residues. The germline V gene encodes CDR1 SGHTA and CDR2 FQGNSA. The V end lost 4 bases, the J end lost 6 bases, and 10 bases lay between the germline ends.

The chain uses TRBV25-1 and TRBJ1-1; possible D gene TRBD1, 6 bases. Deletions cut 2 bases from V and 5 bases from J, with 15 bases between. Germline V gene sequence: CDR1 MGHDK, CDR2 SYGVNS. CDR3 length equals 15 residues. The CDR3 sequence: CASSEPERGATEAFF. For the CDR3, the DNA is TGTGCCAGCAGTGAACCAGAGAGGGGGGCAACTGAAGCTTTCTTT.

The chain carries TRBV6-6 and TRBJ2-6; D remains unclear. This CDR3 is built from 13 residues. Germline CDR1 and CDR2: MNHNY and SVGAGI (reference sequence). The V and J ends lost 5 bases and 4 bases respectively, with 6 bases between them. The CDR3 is CASSLAGANVLTF. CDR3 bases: TGTGCCAGCAGTCTCGCAGGGGCCAACGTCCTGACTTTC.

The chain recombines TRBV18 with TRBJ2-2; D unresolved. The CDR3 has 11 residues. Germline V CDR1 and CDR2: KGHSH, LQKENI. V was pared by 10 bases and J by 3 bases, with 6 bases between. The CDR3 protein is CATRHTGELFF. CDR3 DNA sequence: TGTGCCACCCGCCACACCGGGGAGCTGTTTTTT.

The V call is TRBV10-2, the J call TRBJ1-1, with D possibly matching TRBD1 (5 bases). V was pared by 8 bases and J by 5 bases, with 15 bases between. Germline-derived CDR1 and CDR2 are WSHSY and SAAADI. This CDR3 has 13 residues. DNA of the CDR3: TGCGCCAGCTTCGTGGGGAAGGGGACTGAAGCTTTCTTT. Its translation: CASFVGKGTEAFF.

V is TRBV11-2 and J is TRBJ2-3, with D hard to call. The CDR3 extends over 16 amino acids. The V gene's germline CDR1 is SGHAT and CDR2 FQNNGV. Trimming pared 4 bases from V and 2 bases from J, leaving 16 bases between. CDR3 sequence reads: CASSSPRPWATDTQYF. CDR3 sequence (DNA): TGTGCCAGCAGCTCCCCTCGACCCTGGGCCACAGATACGCAGTATTTT.

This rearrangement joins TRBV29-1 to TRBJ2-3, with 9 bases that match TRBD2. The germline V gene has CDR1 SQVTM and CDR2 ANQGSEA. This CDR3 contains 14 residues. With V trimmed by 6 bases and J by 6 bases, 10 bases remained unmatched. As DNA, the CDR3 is TGCAGCGTGGCCTTCGCTAGCGGGGCGGATACGCAGTATTTT. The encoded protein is CSVAFASGADTQYF.

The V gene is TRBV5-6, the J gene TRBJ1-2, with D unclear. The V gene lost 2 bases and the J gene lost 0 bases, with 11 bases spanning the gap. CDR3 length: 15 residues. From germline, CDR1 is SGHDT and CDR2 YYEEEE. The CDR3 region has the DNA TGTGCCAGCAGCTTTCTCACCGAATCTAACTATGGCTACACCTTC. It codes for CASSFLTESNYGYTF.

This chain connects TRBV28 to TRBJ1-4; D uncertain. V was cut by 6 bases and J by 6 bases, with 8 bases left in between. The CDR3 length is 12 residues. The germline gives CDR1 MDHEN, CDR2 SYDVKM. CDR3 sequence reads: CASRRTHEKLFF. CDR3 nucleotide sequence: TGTGCCAGCAGAAGGACTCATGAAAAACTGTTTTTT.

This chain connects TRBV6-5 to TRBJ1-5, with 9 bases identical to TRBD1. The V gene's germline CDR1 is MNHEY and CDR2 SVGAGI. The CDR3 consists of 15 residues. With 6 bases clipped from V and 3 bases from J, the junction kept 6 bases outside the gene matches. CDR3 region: CASRATGGINQPQHF. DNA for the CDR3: TGTGCCAGCAGAGCTACAGGGGGCATCAATCAGCCCCAGCATTTT.

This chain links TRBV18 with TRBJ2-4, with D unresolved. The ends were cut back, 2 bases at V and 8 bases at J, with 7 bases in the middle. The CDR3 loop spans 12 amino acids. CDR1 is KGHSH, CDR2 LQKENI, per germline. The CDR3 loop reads CASSPEVHIQYF. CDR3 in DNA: TGTGCCAGCTCACCAGAGGTACACATTCAGTACTTC. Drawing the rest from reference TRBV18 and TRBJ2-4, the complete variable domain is NAGVMQNPRHLVRRRGQEARLRCSPMKGHSHVYWYRQLPEEGLKFMVYLQKENIIDESGMPKERFSAEFPKEGPSILRIQQVVRGDSAAYFCASSPEVHIQYFGAGTRLSVL.

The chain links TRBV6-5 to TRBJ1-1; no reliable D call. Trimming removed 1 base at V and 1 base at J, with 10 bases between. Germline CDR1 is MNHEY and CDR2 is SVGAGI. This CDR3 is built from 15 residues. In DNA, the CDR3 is TGTGCCAGCAGTTACTGGTCTCGGGCGAACACTGAAGCTTTCTTT. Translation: CASSYWSRANTEAFF.

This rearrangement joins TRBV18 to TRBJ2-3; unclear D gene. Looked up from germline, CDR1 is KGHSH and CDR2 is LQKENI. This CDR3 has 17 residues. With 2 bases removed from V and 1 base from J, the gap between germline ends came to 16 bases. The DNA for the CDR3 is TGTGCCAGCTCACCAATTAGAAGCGTCATCGGCACAGATACGCAGTATTTT. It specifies CASSPIRSVIGTDTQYF.

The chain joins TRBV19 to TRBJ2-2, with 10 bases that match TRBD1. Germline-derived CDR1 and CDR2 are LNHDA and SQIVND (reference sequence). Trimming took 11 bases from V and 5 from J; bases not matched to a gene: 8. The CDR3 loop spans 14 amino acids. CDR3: CAGGDRGQTGELFF. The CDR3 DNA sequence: TGTGCCGGGGGGGACAGGGGCCAAACCGGGGAGCTGTTTTTT. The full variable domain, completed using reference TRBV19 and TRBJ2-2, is DGGITQSPKYLFRKEGQNVTLSCEQNLNHDAMYWYRQDPGQGLRLIYYSQIVNDFQKGDIAEGYSVSREKKESFPLTVTSAQKNPTAFYLCAGGDRGQTGELFFGEGSRLTVL.

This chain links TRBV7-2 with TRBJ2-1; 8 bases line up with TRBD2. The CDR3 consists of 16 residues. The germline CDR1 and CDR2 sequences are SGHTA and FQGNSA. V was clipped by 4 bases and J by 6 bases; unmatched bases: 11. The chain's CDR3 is CASSSRAGDNTNEQFF. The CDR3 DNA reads TGTGCCAGCAGCTCGAGAGCGGGGGATAATACCAATGAGCAGTTCTTC.

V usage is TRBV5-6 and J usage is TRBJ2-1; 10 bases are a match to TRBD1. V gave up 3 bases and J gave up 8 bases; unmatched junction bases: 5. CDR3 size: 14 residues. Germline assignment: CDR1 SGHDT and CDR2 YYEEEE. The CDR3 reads CASSSTGGRDEQFF. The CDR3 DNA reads TGTGCCAGCAGCTCGACAGGGGGCAGGGATGAGCAGTTCTTC.

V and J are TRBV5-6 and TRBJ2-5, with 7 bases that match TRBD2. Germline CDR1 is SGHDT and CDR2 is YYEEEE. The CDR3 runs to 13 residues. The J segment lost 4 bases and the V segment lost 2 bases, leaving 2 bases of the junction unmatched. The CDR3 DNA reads TGTGCCAGCAGCTTATCGGGGGGAGAGACCCAGTACTTC. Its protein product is CASSLSGGETQYF.

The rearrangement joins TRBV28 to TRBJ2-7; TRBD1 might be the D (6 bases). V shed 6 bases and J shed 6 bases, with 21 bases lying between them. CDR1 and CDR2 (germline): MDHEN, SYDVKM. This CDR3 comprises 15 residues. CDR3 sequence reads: CASSPGTKTRSEQYF. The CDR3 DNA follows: TGTGCCAGCAGCCCCGGGACAAAAACTCGGAGCGAGCAGTACTTC. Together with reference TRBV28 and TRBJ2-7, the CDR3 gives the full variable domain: DVKVTQSSRYLVKRTGEKVFLECVQDMDHENMFWYRQDPGLGLRLIYFSYDVKMKEKGDIPEGYSVSREKKERFSLILESASTNQTSMYLCASSPGTKTRSEQYFGPGTRLTVT.

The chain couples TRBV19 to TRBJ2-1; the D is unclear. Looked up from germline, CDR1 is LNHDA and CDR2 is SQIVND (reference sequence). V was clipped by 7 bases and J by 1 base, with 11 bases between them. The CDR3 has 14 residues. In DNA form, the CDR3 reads TGTGCCAGTATGAACAGACCATCCTACAATGAGCAGTTCTTC. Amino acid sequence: CASMNRPSYNEQFF.

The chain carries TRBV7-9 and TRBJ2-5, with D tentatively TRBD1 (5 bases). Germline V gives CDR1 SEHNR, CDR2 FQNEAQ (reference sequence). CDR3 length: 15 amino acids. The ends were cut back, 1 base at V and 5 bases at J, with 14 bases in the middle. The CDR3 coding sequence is TGTGCCAGCAGCTTAGGTCAGGGTGCGAGGGAGACCCAGTACTTC. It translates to CASSLGQGARETQYF.

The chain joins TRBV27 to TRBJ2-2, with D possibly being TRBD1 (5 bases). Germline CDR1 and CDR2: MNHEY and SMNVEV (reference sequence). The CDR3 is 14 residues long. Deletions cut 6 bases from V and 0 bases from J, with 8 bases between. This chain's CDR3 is CASSRAPNTGELFF. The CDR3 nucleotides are TGTGCCAGCAGCAGGGCCCCGAACACCGGGGAGCTGTTTTTT.

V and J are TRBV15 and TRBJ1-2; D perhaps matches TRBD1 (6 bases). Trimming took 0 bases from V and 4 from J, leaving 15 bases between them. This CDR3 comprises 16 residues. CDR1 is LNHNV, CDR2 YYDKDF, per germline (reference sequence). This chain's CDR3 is CATSRDLLDRTYGYTF. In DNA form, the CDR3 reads TGTGCCACCAGCAGAGATCTTCTGGACAGAACCTATGGCTACACCTTC.

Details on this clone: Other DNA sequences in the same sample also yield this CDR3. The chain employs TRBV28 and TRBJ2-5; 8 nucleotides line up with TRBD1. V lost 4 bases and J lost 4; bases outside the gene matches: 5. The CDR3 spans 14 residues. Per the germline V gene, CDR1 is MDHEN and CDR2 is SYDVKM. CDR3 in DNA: TGTGCCAGCAGTTGGACAGGGAATCGAGAGACCCAGTACTTC. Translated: CASSWTGNRETQYF.

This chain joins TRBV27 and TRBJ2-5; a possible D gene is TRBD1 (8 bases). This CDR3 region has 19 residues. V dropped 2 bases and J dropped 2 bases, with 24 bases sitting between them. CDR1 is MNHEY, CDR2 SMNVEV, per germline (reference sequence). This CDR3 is CASSLADHPNRGGQETQYF. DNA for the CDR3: TGTGCCAGCAGTTTAGCCGACCACCCCAACAGGGGGGGGCAAGAGACCCAGTACTTC.

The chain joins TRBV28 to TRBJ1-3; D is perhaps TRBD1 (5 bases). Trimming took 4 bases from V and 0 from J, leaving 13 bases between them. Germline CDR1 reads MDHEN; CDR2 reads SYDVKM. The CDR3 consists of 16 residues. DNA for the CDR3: TGTGCCAGCAGTTCCACGGGGGAGTTCTCTGGAAACACCATATATTTT. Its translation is CASSSTGEFSGNTIYF.

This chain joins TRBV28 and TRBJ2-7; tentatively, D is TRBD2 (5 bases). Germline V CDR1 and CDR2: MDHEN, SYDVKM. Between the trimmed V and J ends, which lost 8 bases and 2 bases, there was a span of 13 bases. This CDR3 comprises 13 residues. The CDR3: CASGESQTYEQYF. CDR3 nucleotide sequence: TGTGCCAGCGGGGAGTCCCAGACCTACGAGCAGTACTTC.

In DNA, the CDR3 is TGTGCCTGGAGTGTCATGAACACTGAAGCTTTCTTT. This sequence encodes CAWSVMNTEAFF. This chain links TRBV30 with TRBJ1-1; D unclear. Germline values: CDR1 GTSNPN, CDR2 SVGIG (reference sequence). The CDR3 is 12 residues long. The V end lost 0 bases, the J end lost 0 bases, and 2 bases lay between the germline ends.